This T cell receptor (beta chain) was obtained from a study of blood T cell repertoires in COVID-19. Overall study: Sites across the United States, Italy and Spain contributed samples from acute and convalescent COVID-19.

Per germline, CDR1 SGHTA and CDR2 FQGNSA. The CDR3 extends over 15 amino acids. The V segment lost 3 bases and the J segment 3 bases; nucleotides outside the gene matches: 2. Study processing details: Amplified reference gene primers provided the basis for estimating nucleated cell counts. Sequenced by immunoSEQ multiplex PCR; TCRdb stores in-frame clones only, minus some. Clonal size and the V and J genes are those of that table, whereas D and trimming came from the DNA. This table holds some 330,000 clones, under 85% found once. Participants' own reports of clinical history determined their cohort assignment. Either two negative PCRs, clearance, or symptom resolution qualified Cohort 3 donors as recovered.

The genes are TRBV7-2 and TRBJ2-1, with TRBD1 matching 10 bases. The origin of this receptor is a woman in her 50s who had recovered from COVID-19. Sequenced sample: PBMCs or T cells enriched from blood (not recorded which). The chain's CDR3 is CASSLDRGSYNEQFF. The CDR3 nucleotides read TGTGCCAGCAGCTTGGACAGGGGGAGCTACAATGAGCAGTTCTTC.